These 27 T cell receptor beta chains came from one sample sequenced in a study of metastatic and nonmetastatic thyroid tumors (dated by TCRdb to the early 2020s). Libraries came from PCR. The sequencer listed for this sample is Illumina HiSeq 4000. TCRdb reworked the public reads: Q25 trimming with fastp, MiXCR clone assembly, productive beta chains retained. In all, the sample holds 15,000 to 20,000 clones, and roughly 32% of those were seen once. Over 9.5% of the sample is in the top ten clones. No patient had received any treatment before thyroid surgery. The source material was blood. Receptor source: a female donor with papillary thyroid cancer or a benign thyroid nodule (not recorded which). Some clones in this sample may be carry-over from other donors' samples.

This clone was seen only a few times. The J gene is TRBJ1-1, the V gene TRBV6-1; 12 nucleotides match TRBD1. Germline CDR1 MNHNS, CDR2 SASEGT. The CDR3 sequence is 15 residues long. Germline trimming cut 7 bases from V and 5 bases from J; bases unmatched to any gene: 8. The chain's CDR3 is CASTPGTGGGTEAFF. DNA of the CDR3: TGTGCCAGCACTCCCGGGACAGGGGGCGGGACTGAAGCTTTCTTT.

This clone was seen only once. This chain connects TRBV30 to TRBJ1-3, with 7 bases identical to TRBD1. With V trimmed by 5 bases and J by 4 bases, 14 bases remained unmatched. This CDR3 is built from 16 residues. CDR1 GTSNPN and CDR2 SVGIG come from the germline V gene (reference sequence). In nucleotides, the CDR3 is TGTGCCTGGTGGGCCCTTGGAAGGGGGCAAGGAAACACCATATATTTT. Its translation is CAWWALGRGQGNTIYF. The entire variable domain, with the rest obtained from reference TRBV30 and TRBJ1-3, is as follows: SQTIHQWPATLVQPVGSPLSLECTVEGTSNPNLYWYRQAAGRGLQLLFYSVGIGQISSEVPQNLSASRPQDRQFILSSKKLLLSDSGFYLCAWWALGRGQGNTIYFGEGSWLTVV.

This clone has a count of ten or more. This chain joins TRBV15 and TRBJ2-1; the D gene could be TRBD1 or TRBD2 (7 bases each). CDR1 is LNHNV, CDR2 YYDKDF, per germline (reference sequence). There are 17 residues in the CDR3. Trimming took 0 bases from V and 4 from J, leaving 16 bases between them. This chain's CDR3 is CATSREKPGGGYNEQFF. The CDR3 DNA follows: TGTGCCACCAGCAGAGAAAAGCCAGGGGGGGGATACAATGAGCAGTTCTTC.

V and J are TRBV4-2 and TRBJ2-2; 10 bases align to TRBD2. The V gene end was trimmed by 2 bases and the J gene end by 4 bases; junction bases not matched to a gene: 7. The V gene's germline CDR1 is LGHNA and CDR2 YNFKEQ. CDR3 length: 17 residues. The CDR3 DNA follows: TGTGCCAGCAGCCAAACTAGCGGGGCCCTAGGCACCGGGGAGCTGTTTTTT. Protein: CASSQTSGALGTGELFF.

This clone has a count of ten or more. The chain carries TRBV24-1 and TRBJ2-2; D possibly corresponds to TRBD2 (6 bases). CDR3 size: 13 residues. The V and J ends lost 4 bases and 8 bases respectively, with 10 bases between them. In germline, CDR1 is KGHDR, CDR2 SFDVKD. The CDR3 nucleotides read TGTGCCACCAGTGACAACCGGGAGGGGGAGCTGTTTTTT. It is translated as CATSDNREGELFF.

This clone was seen once. This rearrangement joins TRBV11-2 to TRBJ1-5; D is perhaps TRBD1 (5 bases). CDR3 length: 13 residues. Per germline, CDR1 SGHAT and CDR2 FQNNGV. Deletions cut 5 bases from V and 5 bases from J, with 10 bases between. The CDR3 spells CASSTQGDQPQHF. CDR3 sequence (DNA): TGTGCCAGCAGCACACAAGGGGATCAGCCCCAGCATTTT. Variable domain in full (rest from reference TRBV11-2 and TRBJ1-5): EAGVAQSPRYKIIEKRQSVAFWCNPISGHATLYWYQQILGQGPKLLIQFQNNGVVDDSQLPKDRFSAERLKGVDSTLKIQPAKLEDSAVYLCASSTQGDQPQHFGDGTRLSIL.

The chain uses TRBV27 and TRBJ2-3, with D possibly TRBD1 on 6 matching bases. Germline V gene lookup returns CDR1 MNHEY and CDR2 SMNVEV (reference sequence). Between the trimmed V and J ends, which lost 5 bases and 0 bases, there was a span of 12 bases. The CDR3 extends over 15 amino acids. The CDR3 region is CASSVLQGSTDTQYF. The CDR3 region has the DNA TGTGCCAGCAGTGTCCTACAGGGAAGCACAGATACGCAGTATTTT.

This rearrangement joins TRBV30 to TRBJ1-2; D may be TRBD1 (5 bases). The CDR3 is made up of 16 amino acids. V was clipped by 2 bases and J by 3 bases, with 19 bases between them. CDR1 GTSNPN and CDR2 SVGIG come from the germline V gene (reference sequence). The CDR3 loop reads CAWSLPLTGTDYGYTF. The CDR3, as DNA: TGTGCCTGGAGTCTCCCCCTAACCGGGACGGACTATGGCTACACCTTC.

The table lists this clone with many counts. This chain connects TRBV28 to TRBJ1-1, with D unclear. V dropped 5 bases and J dropped 6 bases, with 16 bases sitting between them. CDR1 and CDR2 from the germline V gene are MDHEN and SYDVKM. This CDR3 has 14 amino acids. The CDR3 coding sequence is TGTGCCAGCAGTCCTCTCCCCACCGAAGCTGAAGCTTTCTTT. Residues: CASSPLPTEAEAFF.

This clone showed up just a few times. Its ends do not fully match the called genes, so a read error is possible. The rearrangement uses TRBV6-4 and TRBJ2-7; D unclear. Germline CDR1 MRHNA, CDR2 SNTAGT. There are 14 residues in the CDR3. CDR3 in DNA: TGTGCCAGCAGTGATTTAGGAACTACCTACGATCAGTACTTC. As protein: CASSDLGTTYDQYF.

This chain connects TRBV19 to TRBJ1-3; unclear D gene. Germline CDR1 LNHDA, CDR2 SQIVND (reference sequence). The CDR3 sequence is 14 residues long. The V and J ends lost 3 bases and 7 bases respectively, with 13 bases between them. The CDR3 sequence: CASSMGGLKNTIYF. CDR3 DNA: TGTGCCAGTAGTATGGGAGGTCTTAAGAACACCATATATTTT.

V usage is TRBV20-1 and J usage is TRBJ2-1, with TRBD2 matching 14 bases. Germline V lookup: CDR1 DFQATT, CDR2 SNEGSKA (reference sequence). CDR3 length equals 17 residues. Trimming cost V 8 bases and J 0 bases; bases outside gene matches: 9. Written as DNA, the CDR3 is TGCAGTTCAACCACGACTAGCGGGGGGGGCTCCTACAATGAGCAGTTCTTC. Residues: CSSTTTSGGGSYNEQFF.

This clone was observed a handful of times. The V call is TRBV24-1, the J call TRBJ1-2; D gene ambiguous. The CDR3 is 14 amino acids. V was clipped by 8 bases and J by 4 bases, with 16 bases between them. Germline V gene lookup returns CDR1 KGHDR and CDR2 SFDVKD. CDR3: CATIPAGEGYGYTF. CDR3 in DNA: TGTGCCACCATCCCGGCAGGTGAGGGCTATGGCTACACCTTC.

This clone was detected ten times or more. The V and J genes are TRBV11-2 and TRBJ2-2; D gene ambiguous. The germline V and J ends were trimmed by 4 bases and 2 bases, with 8 bases remaining between them. Germline V gene data show CDR1 as SGHAT and CDR2 as FQNNGV. This CDR3 is built from 14 residues. The CDR3 nucleotides are TGTGCCAGCAGCTCATCTGACAACACCGGGGAGCTGTTTTTT. Amino acid sequence: CASSSSDNTGELFF.

This chain links TRBV18 with TRBJ2-2; 9 bases match TRBD1. This CDR3 is 15 amino acids long. Trimming cost V 3 bases and J 5 bases; bases outside gene matches: 4. CDR1 KGHSH and CDR2 LQKENI come from the germline V gene. In nucleotides, the CDR3 is TGTGCCAGCTCACCCGGACAGGGGCCTACCGGGGAGCTGTTTTTT. This encodes CASSPGQGPTGELFF.

The V gene is TRBV4-1, the J gene TRBJ2-1, with 13 bases aligning to TRBD2. V shed 3 bases, J shed 8 bases, and the junction held 7 bases outside the gene matches. CDR1 and CDR2 (germline): MGHRA, YSYEKL. The CDR3 has 16 residues. The CDR3 sequence: CASSHGTSGRADEQFF. The CDR3, as DNA: TGCGCCAGCAGCCACGGTACTAGCGGGAGGGCCGATGAGCAGTTCTTC.

This clone appeared a few times. A much larger clonotype is one base distant, so this may be a read error. The chain is built from TRBV6-1 and TRBJ2-5, with D possibly being TRBD2 (6 bases). The CDR3 totals 16 residues. Germline V gene sequence: CDR1 MNHNS, CDR2 SASEGT. Trimming left V 1 base short and J 8 bases short, with 20 bases between. CDR3 in amino acids: CASSEVGLATVDTQYF. The CDR3 nucleotides are TGTGCCAGCAGTGAAGTGGGGCTAGCGACGGTAGATACCCAGTACTTC.

The chain carries TRBV18 and TRBJ2-1; the match to TRBD1 covers 9 bases. V lost 5 bases and J lost 4; bases outside the gene matches: 3. This CDR3 is 14 amino acids long. Germline CDR1 reads KGHSH; CDR2 reads LQKENI. CDR3 residues: CASSAGTGYNEQFF. CDR3 nucleotides: TGTGCCAGCTCAGCCGGGACAGGGTACAATGAGCAGTTCTTC.

This clone appeared many times. The CDR3 here is CASSLGGGTQYF. CDR3 sequence (DNA): TGTGCCAGCAGCTTGGGCGGCGGGACCCAGTACTTC. This chain joins TRBV7-2 and TRBJ2-5, with unresolved D. Per germline, CDR1 SGHTA and CDR2 FQGNSA. This CDR3 region has 12 residues. V was clipped by 3 bases and J by 7 bases, with 9 bases between them.

This chain joins TRBV20-1 and TRBJ2-3, with 8 bases lining up with TRBD2. Germline trimming cut 5 bases from V and 6 bases from J; bases unmatched to any gene: 10. This CDR3 has 14 residues. Germline-derived CDR1 and CDR2 are DFQATT and SNEGSKA (reference sequence). CDR3 loop: CSAAPGLGWDTQYF. CDR3 bases: TGCAGTGCTGCCCCGGGACTAGGGTGGGATACGCAGTATTTT.

This clone was observed at least ten times. The chain links TRBV28 to TRBJ2-5; possibly TRBD2 for D (7 bases). V was shortened by 5 bases and J by 5 bases, with 12 bases between the two germline ends. The CDR3 consists of 13 residues. The germline gives CDR1 MDHEN, CDR2 SYDVKM. The CDR3 coding sequence is TGTGCCAGCAGTGGGGGGGGCCTTGAGACCCAGTACTTC. Its translation is CASSGGGLETQYF.

The chain links TRBV5-4 to TRBJ2-5; D possibly uses TRBD1 or TRBD2 (5 bases each). This CDR3 has 17 amino acids. Germline loops: CDR1 SGHNT, CDR2 YYREEE (reference sequence). The ends were cut back, 4 bases at V and 14 bases at J, with 33 bases in the middle. CDR3 amino acids: CASSGTSRGGWAPKSYF. The CDR3 bases are TGTGCCAGCAGCGGAACCTCCCGGGGCGGGTGGGCCCCTAAGTCATACTTC.

This clone occurred many times. It may be a read error: a sequence one base away is much more abundant. This chain joins TRBV28 and TRBJ2-5; the match to TRBD2 covers 9 bases. V lost 5 bases and J lost 5; bases outside the gene matches: 6. The CDR3 runs 14 residues. The germline CDR1 and CDR2 sequences are MDHEN and SYDVKM. CDR3 in DNA: TGTGCCAGCAGTGCGGGGGGGGGTGAGGAGACCCAGTACTTC. It codes for CASSAGGGEETQYF.

The sample holds many counts of this clone. This chain joins TRBV19 and TRBJ2-5; 7 positions agree with TRBD2. The V gene's germline CDR1 is LNHDA and CDR2 SQIVND (reference sequence). The V and J ends lost 10 bases and 2 bases, in that order; junction bases with no gene match: 7. This CDR3 is 13 amino acids long. CDR3 loop: CATRTSPQETQYF. CDR3 DNA sequence: TGTGCCACCAGGACTAGTCCTCAAGAGACCCAGTACTTC.

This clone is medium-sized within its sample. The chain is built from TRBV7-9 and TRBJ2-7, with D perhaps matching TRBD1 or TRBD2 (6 bases each). The CDR3 totals 16 residues. The germline V gene encodes CDR1 SEHNR and CDR2 FQNEAQ (reference sequence). V dropped 3 bases and J dropped 5 bases, with 20 bases sitting between them. The CDR3 loop reads CASSFFPTGGRNEQYF. The DNA of the CDR3 is TGTGCCAGCAGCTTTTTCCCTACCGGGGGCCGCAACGAGCAGTACTTC.

This rearrangement joins TRBV18 to TRBJ2-3; no firm D call. V lost 3 bases and J 2 bases, leaving 3 bases between the germline ends. The CDR3 contains 12 residues. Germline CDR1 is KGHSH and CDR2 is LQKENI. CDR3 region: CASSPNTDTQYF. As DNA, the CDR3 is TGTGCCAGCTCACCGAACACAGATACGCAGTATTTT.

The chain recombines TRBV6-1 with TRBJ1-4; D gene ambiguous. In germline, CDR1 is MNHNS, CDR2 SASEGT. CDR3 length: 13 amino acids. V lost 2 bases to trimming and J lost 8 bases, with 9 bases between them. The CDR3 DNA reads TGTGCCAGCAGTGAATCAGAACAGGAAAAACTGTTTTTT. Its protein is CASSESEQEKLFF.